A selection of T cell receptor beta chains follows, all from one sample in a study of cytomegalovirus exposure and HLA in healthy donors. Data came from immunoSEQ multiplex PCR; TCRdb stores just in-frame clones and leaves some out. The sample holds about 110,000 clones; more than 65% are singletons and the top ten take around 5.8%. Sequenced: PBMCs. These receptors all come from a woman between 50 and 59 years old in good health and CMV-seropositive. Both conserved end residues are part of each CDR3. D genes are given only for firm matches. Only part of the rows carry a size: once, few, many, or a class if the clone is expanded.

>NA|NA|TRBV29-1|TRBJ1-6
CSVELEGSDSPLHF
TGCAGCGTTGAATTGGAGGGTTCTGATTCACCCCTCCACTTT
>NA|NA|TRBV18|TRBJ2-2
CASSPPSLANTGELFF
TGTGCCAGCTCACCACCGAGCCTAGCGAACACCGGGGAGCTGTTTTTT
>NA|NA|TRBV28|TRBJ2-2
CASSSGFANTGELFF
TGTGCCAGCAGTTCAGGATTCGCGAACACCGGGGAGCTGTTTTTT
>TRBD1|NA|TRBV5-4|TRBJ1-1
CASSWGQGPGDTEAFF
TGTGCCAGCAGCTGGGGACAGGGGCCGGGGGACACTGAAGCTTTCTTT
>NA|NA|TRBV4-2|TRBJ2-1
CASSLPGSSYNEQFF
TGTGCCAGCAGCCTCCCGGGGAGCTCCTACAATGAGCAGTTCTTC
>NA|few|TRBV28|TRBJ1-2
CASSSRDYGYTF
TGTGCCAGCAGTTCTCGGGACTATGGCTACACCTTC
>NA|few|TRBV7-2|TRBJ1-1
CASALLGQMNTEAFF
TGTGCCTCTGCCCTATTGGGCCAAATGAACACTGAAGCTTTCTTT
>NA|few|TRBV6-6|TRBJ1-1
CASSYLGGDTEAFF
TGTGCCAGCAGTTACCTGGGGGGGGACACTGAAGCTTTCTTT
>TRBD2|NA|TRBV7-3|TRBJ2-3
CASSLGRGASTDTQYF
TGTGCCAGCAGCTTAGGGCGGGGGGCTAGCACAGATACGCAGTATTTT
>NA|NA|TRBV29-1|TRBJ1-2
CSVEWGRGRAGYTF
TGCAGCGTTGAGTGGGGCAGAGGCAGGGCTGGCTACACCTTC
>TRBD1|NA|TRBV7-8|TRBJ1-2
CASSLELQGPSNYGYTF
TGTGCCAGCAGCTTAGAGCTACAGGGGCCCTCTAACTATGGCTACACCTTC
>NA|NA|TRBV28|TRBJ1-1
CATCKQGVVGITEAFF
TGTGCCACTTGTAAACAGGGCGTGGTGGGAATCACTGAAGCTTTCTTT
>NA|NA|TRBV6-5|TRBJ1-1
CATFNTEAFF
TGTGCCACCTTTAACACTGAAGCTTTCTTT
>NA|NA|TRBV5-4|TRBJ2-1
CASTHARRQGGHEQFF
TGTGCCAGCACCCATGCCCGAAGACAGGGAGGTCATGAGCAGTTCTTC
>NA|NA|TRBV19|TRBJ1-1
CASRLQGAHEAFF
TGTGCCAGTAGATTACAGGGAGCCCATGAAGCTTTCTTT
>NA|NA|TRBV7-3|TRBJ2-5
CASSLTGHSETQYF
TGTGCCAGCAGCCTAACTGGACATTCGGAGACCCAGTACTTC
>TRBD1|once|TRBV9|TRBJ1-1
CASSVDNRGIVAFF
TGTGCCAGCAGCGTAGATAACAGGGGAATAGTAGCTTTCTTT
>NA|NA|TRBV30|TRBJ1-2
CAWSAELDGYTF
TGTGCCTGGAGTGCGGAGTTAGATGGCTACACCTTC
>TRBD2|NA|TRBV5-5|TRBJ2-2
CASSSRGTSRNTGELFF
TGTGCCAGCAGCTCCCGGGGGACTAGCAGGAACACCGGGGAGCTGTTTTTT
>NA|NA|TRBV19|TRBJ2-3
CASGRVGLTDTQYF
TGTGCCAGTGGGCGGGTTGGACTCACAGATACGCAGTATTTT
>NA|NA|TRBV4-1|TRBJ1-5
CASSPTVLSNQPQHF
TGCGCCAGCAGCCCGACAGTCCTTAGCAATCAGCCCCAGCATTTT
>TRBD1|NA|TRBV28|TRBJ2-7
CASFRQGRYEQYF
TGTGCCAGCTTCCGACAGGGAAGGTACGAGCAGTACTTC
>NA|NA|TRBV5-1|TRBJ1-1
CASTIDLNTEAFF
TGCGCCAGCACCATTGACTTGAACACTGAAGCTTTCTTT
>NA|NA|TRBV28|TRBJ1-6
CASDSAGYNSPLHF
TGTGCCAGCGACTCAGCGGGGTATAATTCACCCCTCCACTTT
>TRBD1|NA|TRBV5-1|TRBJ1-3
CASSLGTGDDTIYF
TGCGCCAGCAGCTTAGGGACAGGGGACGACACCATATATTTT
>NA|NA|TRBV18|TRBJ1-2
CASSGNYGYTF
TGTGCCAGCTCCGGGAACTATGGCTACACCTTC
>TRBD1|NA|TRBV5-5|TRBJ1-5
CASSRTFRDRVSNQPQHF
TGTGCCAGCAGTCGAACTTTCCGGGACAGGGTTAGCAATCAGCCCCAGCATTTT
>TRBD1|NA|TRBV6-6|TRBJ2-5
CASSYRGQGAGETQYF
TGTGCCAGCAGTTACCGTGGACAGGGGGCAGGAGAGACCCAGTACTTC
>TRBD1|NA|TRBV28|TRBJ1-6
CASSSWDRGKSPLHF
TGTGCCAGCAGTTCCTGGGACAGGGGCAAATCACCCCTCCACTTT
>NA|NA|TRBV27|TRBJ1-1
CASSPLRGQGRLNTEAFF
TGTGCCAGCAGTCCCCTCCGAGGCCAGGGAAGACTGAACACTGAAGCTTTCTTT
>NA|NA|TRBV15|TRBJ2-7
CATSRETTGSWPYEQYF
TGTGCCACCAGCAGAGAAACTACCGGGAGCTGGCCCTACGAGCAGTACTTC
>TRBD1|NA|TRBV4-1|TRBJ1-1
CASSAPGRGRTEAFF
TGCGCCAGCAGCGCCCCCGGCAGGGGGCGCACTGAAGCTTTCTTT
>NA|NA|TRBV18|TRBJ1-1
CASSPSSRVLLQAFF
TGTGCCAGCTCACCAAGTTCGAGGGTCCTCCTGCAGGCTTTCTTT
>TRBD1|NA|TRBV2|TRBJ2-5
CASSGTGRETQYF
TGTGCCAGCAGTGGGACAGGCAGAGAGACCCAGTACTTC
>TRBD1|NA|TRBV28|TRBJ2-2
CASSPPRTGDNTGELFF
TGTGCCAGCAGTCCACCTAGGACAGGGGATAACACCGGGGAGCTGTTTTTT
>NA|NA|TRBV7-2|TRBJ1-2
CASSLAYGGQGGYTF
TGTGCCAGCAGCTTAGCGTATGGCGGCCAGGGAGGCTACACCTTC
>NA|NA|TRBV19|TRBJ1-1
CASSLSAGSLKLRENTEAFF
TGTGCCAGTAGTCTTAGCGCCGGGTCCCTGAAATTGCGAGAGAACACTGAAGCTTTCTTT
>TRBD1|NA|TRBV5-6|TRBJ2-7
CASSYRGPYEQYF
TGTGCCAGCAGCTACAGGGGGCCCTACGAGCAGTACTTC
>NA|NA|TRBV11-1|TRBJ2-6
CASSQWTEVSGANVLTF
TGTGCCAGCAGCCAATGGACTGAAGTCTCTGGGGCCAACGTCCTGACTTTC
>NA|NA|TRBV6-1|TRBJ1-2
CASSANSYGYTF
TGTGCCAGCAGTGCAAATTCCTATGGCTACACCTTC
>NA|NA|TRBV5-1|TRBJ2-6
CASSSVGGVGANVLTF
TGCGCCAGCAGCTCGGTCGGAGGGGTCGGGGCCAACGTCCTGACTTTC
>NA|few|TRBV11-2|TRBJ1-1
CASSLGRGTEAFF
TGTGCCAGCAGCTTAGGTCGGGGAACTGAAGCTTTCTTT
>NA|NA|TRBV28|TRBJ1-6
CASSFYARQVHSPLHF
TGTGCCAGCAGTTTCTATGCCCGACAGGTCCATTCACCCCTCCACTTT
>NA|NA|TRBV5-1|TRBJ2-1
CASSRGDLGRQFF
TGCGCCAGCAGCCGTGGAGACCTCGGGAGGCAGTTCTTC
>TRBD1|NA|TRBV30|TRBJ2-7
CAWKGASYEQYF
TGTGCCTGGAAGGGGGCGTCCTACGAGCAGTACTTC
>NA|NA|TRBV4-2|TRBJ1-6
CASSQETGPREFHF
TGTGCCAGCAGCCAAGAAACAGGCCCACGGGAGTTCCACTTT
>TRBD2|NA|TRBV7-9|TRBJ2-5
CASSLAGGQETQYF
TGTGCCAGCAGCTTAGCCGGGGGGCAAGAGACCCAGTACTTC